The 9 T cell receptor beta chains listed next were all sequenced from one sample in a study of early T cells in non-severe SARS-CoV-2 infection. Via MiXCR, TCRdb re-called the 5' RACE reads, giving one row per CDR3 protein. The profile covers tens of thousands of distinct CDR3 sequences, with 11% appearing a single time and approximately 10% taken by the ten largest. The sequenced material came from whole blood. The receptors originated from an adult who was a healthcare worker with PCR-confirmed SARS-CoV-2 infection or an uninfected control (not recorded which).

The chain joins TRBV20-1 to TRBJ2-5, with D unclear. This CDR3 comprises 14 residues. CDR1 and CDR2 (germline): DFQATT, SNEGSKA (reference sequence). Trimming removed 6 bases at V and 1 base at J, with 15 bases between. The chain's CDR3 is CSAAPPGSQETQYF. The CDR3 coding sequence is TGCAGTGCAGCCCCCCCAGGATCCCAAGAGACCCAGTACTTC.

V usage is TRBV12-3 or TRBV12-4 and J usage is TRBJ1-1, with a weak D call TRBD1 (5 bases). CDR3 length equals 13 residues. Trimming shortened V by 7 bases and J by 11 bases, and 20 bases separated the two germline ends. The CDR3 loop is CASIKTRGADAFF. The CDR3 bases are TGTGCCAGCATAAAAACACGGGGCGCGGACGCTTTCTTT.

This clonotype was seen only a few times. In nucleotides, the CDR3 is TGTGCCAGCAGGGCCCAAGCGGGGGTAATAGCGGGGGTCACAGATACGCAGTATTTT. Amino acids: CASRAQAGVIAGVTDTQYF. The J gene is TRBJ2-3, the V gene TRBV28; 9 bases line up with TRBD2. The germline CDR1 and CDR2 sequences are MDHEN and SYDVKM. The V gene end was trimmed by 6 bases and the J gene end by 2 bases; junction bases not matched to a gene: 18. CDR3 length: 19 amino acids.

This clonotype was seen ten or more times. The V gene is TRBV7-9, the J gene TRBJ2-7; 13 positions agree with TRBD2. Germline trimming cut 5 bases from V and 4 bases from J; bases unmatched to any gene: 11. Germline V gene sequence: CDR1 SEHNR, CDR2 FQNEAQ (reference sequence). The CDR3 contains 17 residues. As DNA, the CDR3 is TGTGCCAGCAGCCCGCCTGGACTAGCGGGAGTGGAGTACGAGCAGTACTTC. Amino acid sequence: CASSPPGLAGVEYEQYF. Filled out from reference TRBV7-9 and TRBJ2-7, the complete variable domain reads DTGVSQNPRHKITKRGQNVTFRCDPISEHNRLYWYRQTLGQGPEFLTYFQNEAQLEKSRLLSDRFSAERPKGSFSTLEIQRTEQGDSAMYLCASSPPGLAGVEYEQYFGPGTRLTVT.

This clonotype was picked up many times. V and J are TRBV10-3 and TRBJ2-6, with no clear D. Trimming stripped 8 bases from V and 4 bases from J, with 9 bases between. Germline V CDR1 and CDR2: ENHRY, SYGVKD. The CDR3 runs to 13 residues. CDR3 sequence: CAIEPAGANVLTF. The CDR3 nucleotides read TGTGCCATCGAACCCGCCGGGGCCAACGTCCTGACTTTC.

This clonotype has just a few counts. This rearrangement joins TRBV4-2 to TRBJ2-1; maybe TRBD2 (5 bases). The germline V gene has CDR1 LGHNA and CDR2 YNFKEQ. Trimming removed 4 bases at V and 4 bases at J, with 23 bases between. The CDR3 sequence is 18 residues long. This chain's CDR3 is CASSPTLSEAMGYNEQFF. CDR3 in DNA: TGTGCCAGCAGCCCGACCTTGTCGGAGGCGATGGGGTACAATGAGCAGTTCTTC.

This clonotype has more than one count but fewer than ten. The gene calls are TRBV5-4 and TRBJ2-3; TRBD2 might be the D (6 bases). Germline V gives CDR1 SGHNT, CDR2 YYREEE (reference sequence). The V gene lost 4 bases and the J gene lost 4 bases, with 16 bases spanning the gap. The CDR3 extends over 15 amino acids. In DNA form, the CDR3 reads TGTGCCAGCAGCCTCGGCGGGGCCAGTGCAGATACGCAGTATTTT. Protein: CASSLGGASADTQYF.

The sample holds many counts of this clonotype. CDR3 sequence reads: CASSRPGTAEAFF. CDR3 nucleotide sequence: TGTGCCAGCAGCCGTCCCGGGACAGCCGAAGCTTTCTTT. This chain uses TRBV9 with TRBJ1-1, with 7 bases fitting TRBD1. CDR1 and CDR2 from the germline V gene are SGDLS and YYNGEE. There are 13 residues in the CDR3. J was trimmed by 8 bases and V by 4 bases; bases with no gene match: 8. Based on the CDR3 plus reference TRBV9 and TRBJ1-1, the full variable domain is DSGVTQTPKHLITATGQRVTLRCSPRSGDLSVYWYQQSLDQGLQFLIQYYNGEERAKGNILERFSAQQFPDLHSELNLSSLELGDSALYFCASSRPGTAEAFFGQGTRLTVV.

The chain joins TRBV11-2 to TRBJ1-5; D is unresolved. This CDR3 is built from 13 residues. Trimming took off 4 bases at V and 4 bases at J, with 8 bases between the two ends. Germline assignment: CDR1 SGHAT and CDR2 FQNNGV. CDR3 nucleotides: TGTGCCAGCAGCTCGTCAACAAATCAGCCCCAGCATTTT. This encodes CASSSSTNQPQHF.